The clone carrying this TCR beta chain was counted many times. The time point: patch test 3, about 24 weeks after DPC sensitization. Treatment: therapeutic diphenylcyclopropenone sensitization with weekly scalp DPC. TCRdb redid the calling of the RACE reads with MiXCR, one entry per CDR3 protein. This table holds 80,000 to 100,000 distinct CDR3 sequences, 9.5% to 13% found once. The data stem from a study of human T cells and chemical hapten exposure. The CDR3 sequence is 16 residues long. Germline CDR1 MNHEY, CDR2 SVGEGT. The V end was cut by 8 bases, the J end by 0 bases, with 19 bases between. Here the sequenced sample was whole blood, taken in connection with sensitization to the hapten diphenylcyclopropenone (DPC). This receptor was taken from a woman younger than 45 with alopecia areata. Some clones in this sample may be carry-over from other donors' samples. This chain uses TRBV6-2 or TRBV6-3 with TRBJ2-5; TRBD2 is a possible D gene (5 bases). CDR3 DNA: TGTGCCAGCGGATACCCAGGCCCCGGGGACCAAGAGACCCAGTACTTC. It yields the protein CASGYPGPGDQETQYF.